These 16 T cell receptor beta chains were all obtained from the same sample, sequenced in a study of Ad26.COV2.S vaccination and SARS-CoV-2 variants. Only in-frame clones appear in the TCRdb table, and some are missing; sequencing was by immunoSEQ multiplex PCR. The sample has roughly 320,000 clones; roughly 87% are singletons. Treatment: some 19 received Ad26.COV2.S at low or high dose, single or two shots; about 5 received placebo; per-sample allocation not given. Day 63 following the first vaccine or placebo injection was when the samples were taken. Here the sequenced sample was peripheral blood, taken in a trial of Ad26.COV2.S vaccine versus placebo. The receptors come from a person between 18 and 65 years old who received the Ad26.COV2.S COVID-19 vaccine or a placebo.

This chain links TRBV7-2 with TRBJ1-2; D uncertain. The CDR3 is 13 residues long. V lost 4 bases to trimming and J lost 3 bases, with 9 bases between them. Per germline, CDR1 SGHTA and CDR2 FQGNSA. The chain's CDR3 is CASSSTVDYGYTF. CDR3 DNA sequence: TGTGCCAGCAGCTCCACGGTGGACTATGGCTACACCTTC. Combining the CDR3 with reference TRBV7-2 and TRBJ1-2 gives the whole variable domain GAGVSQSPSNKVTEKGKDVELRCDPISGHTALYWYRQSLGQGLEFLIYFQGNSAPDKSGLPSDRFSAERTGGSVSTLTIQRTQQEDSAVYLCASSSTVDYGYTFGSGTRLTVV.

V and J are TRBV7-6 and TRBJ1-1; no clear D gene. V lost 1 base, J lost 5 bases, and 17 bases lay in between. The CDR3 spans 16 residues. Per the germline V gene, CDR1 is SGHVS and CDR2 is FNYEAQ. This chain's CDR3 is CASSLEVGSGKTEAFF. For the CDR3, the DNA is TGTGCCAGCAGCTTAGAGGTCGGGTCCGGGAAGACTGAAGCTTTCTTT.

This chain uses TRBV30 with TRBJ1-1; possible D gene TRBD1, 6 bases. This CDR3 spans 13 amino acids. In germline, CDR1 is GTSNPN, CDR2 SVGIG (reference sequence). V lost 4 bases and J 1 base, leaving 10 bases between the germline ends. Here the CDR3 DNA reads TGTGCCTGGAATCGGACAGAGAACACTGAAGCTTTCTTT. It yields the protein CAWNRTENTEAFF.

The genes are TRBV30 and TRBJ2-3, with 7 bases aligning to TRBD2. From germline, CDR1 is GTSNPN and CDR2 SVGIG (reference sequence). The CDR3 is 14 residues long. V shed 7 bases and J 3 bases; nucleotides not matched to a gene: 10. The CDR3 nucleotides are TGTGCCTTGGAGGGGAGGGAGGGGACAGATACGCAGTATTTT. Amino acid sequence: CALEGREGTDTQYF. The variable domain in full, completed from reference TRBV30 and TRBJ2-3, reads SQTIHQWPATLVQPVGSPLSLECTVEGTSNPNLYWYRQAAGRGLQLLFYSVGIGQISSEVPQNLSASRPQDRQFILSSKKLLLSDSGFYLCALEGREGTDTQYFGPGTRLTVL.

The rearrangement uses TRBV6-2 or TRBV6-3 and TRBJ2-5; D not certain. Trimming shortened V by 0 bases and J by 6 bases, and 11 bases separated the two germline ends. Germline V gives CDR1 MNHEY, CDR2 SVGEGT. The CDR3 sequence is 14 residues long. CDR3 loop: CASSYSTGPQTQYF. The CDR3, as DNA: TGTGCCAGCAGTTACTCGACGGGCCCCCAGACCCAGTACTTC.

V and J are TRBV5-1 and TRBJ1-2; D is perhaps TRBD1 (6 bases). Per the germline V gene, CDR1 is SGHRS and CDR2 is YFSETQ. The length of the CDR3 is 14 residues. The germline V and J ends were trimmed by 0 bases and 8 bases, with 14 bases remaining between them. CDR3 sequence (DNA): TGCGCCAGCAGCTTGGCCGAGGCAGGGGCAGGCTACACCTTC. Residues: CASSLAEAGAGYTF.

The V call is TRBV3-1 (or the pseudogene TRBV3-2), the J call TRBJ1-2; a possible D gene is TRBD1 (5 bases). CDR1 is LGHDT, CDR2 YNNKEL, per germline (reference sequence). The CDR3 contains 15 residues. V dropped 2 bases and J dropped 5 bases, with 15 bases sitting between them. In DNA form, the CDR3 reads TGTGCCAGCAGCCAAACTCCCGGGGAGGGGTATGGCTACACCTTC. It specifies CASSQTPGEGYGYTF.

The V call is TRBV6-5, the J call TRBJ1-2, with a possible D match to TRBD1 (6 bases). Germline CDR1 MNHEY, CDR2 SVGAGI. Trimming left V 6 bases short and J 2 bases short, with 10 bases between. The CDR3 runs 13 residues. CDR3 DNA: TGTGCCAGCAGAAGGACAGAAAACTATGGCTACACCTTC. Protein sequence: CASRRTENYGYTF.

The chain combines TRBV19 with TRBJ1-1, with 9 bases lining up with TRBD1. Germline V gene data show CDR1 as LNHDA and CDR2 as SQIVND (reference sequence). This CDR3 region has 14 residues. V lost 8 bases to trimming and J lost 2 bases; unmatched junction nucleotides: 6. Here the CDR3 reads CASRDRASNTEAFF. The CDR3, as DNA: TGTGCCAGTCGGGACAGGGCCTCTAACACTGAAGCTTTCTTT.

The chain uses TRBV27 and TRBJ2-3, with D perhaps matching TRBD1 (8 bases). The germline CDR1 and CDR2 sequences are MNHEY and SMNVEV (reference sequence). The germline V and J ends were trimmed by 8 bases and 8 bases, with 23 bases remaining between them. CDR3 length equals 15 residues. CDR3 coding DNA: TGTGCCAGCCATCAGGGGGGGACAGGCCTAGGTACGCAGTATTTT. Protein product: CASHQGGTGLGTQYF.

To note about this clone: The same CDR3 also results from other DNA sequences found in this sample. The chain is built from TRBV18 and TRBJ1-1; D is undetermined. The CDR3 runs 14 residues. The germline CDR1 and CDR2 sequences are KGHSH and LQKENI. Trimming took off 1 base at V and 1 base at J, with 7 bases between the two ends. Written as DNA, the CDR3 is TGTGCCAGCTCACCACAGGGTCAGAACACTGAAGCTTTCTTT. Translation gives CASSPQGQNTEAFF.

The chain joins TRBV4-3 to TRBJ1-5, with 8 bases matching TRBD1. The J segment lost 6 bases and the V segment lost 0 bases, leaving 4 bases of the junction unmatched. This CDR3 is built from 15 residues. Germline V gene sequence: CDR1 LGHNA, CDR2 YSLEER. CDR3 loop: CASSQDQGAGQPQHF. As DNA, the CDR3 is TGCGCCAGCAGCCAAGATCAGGGGGCTGGTCAGCCCCAGCATTTT.

This clone was recorded only once. The genes are TRBV7-9 and TRBJ2-4, with 8 bases lining up with TRBD1. The CDR3 totals 14 residues. Per germline, CDR1 SEHNR and CDR2 FQNEAQ (reference sequence). V dropped 5 bases and J dropped 8; count of bases not matched to a gene: 8. The CDR3 coding sequence is TGTGCCAGCAGCACGGCAGGGGGCTCGGACATTCAGTACTTC. Translation gives CASSTAGGSDIQYF.

The chain couples TRBV5-5 to TRBJ2-7; TRBD2 is a possible D gene (5 bases). The CDR3 runs to 15 residues. Between the trimmed V and J ends, which lost 0 bases and 0 bases, there was a span of 10 bases. Per the germline V gene, CDR1 is SGHKS and CDR2 is YYEKEE (reference sequence). The CDR3 sequence: CASSLGRLSSYEQYF. The CDR3 DNA reads TGTGCCAGCAGCTTGGGGAGGCTTAGCTCCTACGAGCAGTACTTC. Full variable domain (rest looked up from reference TRBV5-5 and TRBJ2-7): DAGVTQSPTHLIKTRGQQVTLRCSPISGHKSVSWYQQVLGQGPQFIFQYYEKEERGRGNFPDRFSARQFPNYSSELNVNALLLGDSALYLCASSLGRLSSYEQYFGPGTRLTVT.

This chain joins TRBV6-1 and TRBJ2-7; D uncertain. The CDR3 length is 15 residues. Trimming left V 1 base short and J 3 bases short, with 13 bases between. From germline, CDR1 is MNHNS and CDR2 SASEGT. The CDR3 DNA follows: TGTGCCAGCAGTGAAGAGGAACGCCACGGCTACGAGCAGTACTTC. It encodes CASSEEERHGYEQYF.

The V gene is TRBV29-1, the J gene TRBJ1-2, with TRBD1 matching over 11 bases. Germline CDR1 is SQVTM and CDR2 is ANQGSEA. The junction had 8 bases not matched to a gene; V was cut back by 7 bases and J by 7 bases. The CDR3 sequence is 13 residues long. CDR3 protein: CSDLDRGLSGYTF. CDR3 DNA: TGCAGCGACCTGGACAGGGGGCTGAGTGGCTACACCTTC.